These T cell receptor beta chains were read from a single sample in a study of vaccination effects on CD4 cells after COVID-19. Antigen specificity for these receptors is unknown. Clones were sequenced by immunoSEQ multiplex PCR, and TCRdb holds only the in-frame ones, with some missing. The sample shows 50,000 to 75,000 clones, approximately 72% of them seen only once. The sample here was CD4+ T cells from PBMCs cultured without peptide, taken before COVID-19 vaccination. Receptor source: a human donor who had a prior SARS-CoV-2 infection. CDR3s include the opening cysteine and the closing phenylalanine or tryptophan. The D gene is left open where the match is weak. For some rows the clone size is stated as once, few or many, or as a class when expanded; others skip it.

size	V	J	D	CDR3	DNA
-	TRBV6-5	TRBJ1-5	-	CASRGSNQPQHF	TGTGCCAGCAGAGGTAGCAATCAGCCCCAGCATTTT
-	TRBV7-9	TRBJ1-2	-	CASSLGMGYGYTF	TGTGCCAGCAGCTTAGGGATGGGCTATGGCTACACCTTC
once	TRBV5-1	TRBJ1-3	-	CASSLGQRNGNTIYF	TGCGCCAGCAGCTTGGGGCAGCGGAACGGAAACACCATATATTTT
-	TRBV9	TRBJ2-1	-	CASSVRGMGEQFF	TGTGCCAGCAGCGTAAGGGGGATGGGGGAGCAGTTCTTC
-	TRBV6-5	TRBJ1-5	TRBD1	CASSSYRGGQPQHF	TGTGCCAGCAGTTCTTACAGGGGGGGCCAGCCCCAGCATTTT
-	TRBV7-2	TRBJ2-6	-	CASSFGLSSGANVLTF	TGTGCCAGCAGCTTTGGGTTGAGCTCTGGGGCCAACGTCCTGACTTTC
few	TRBV5-1	TRBJ2-1	-	CASSQIGEEQFF	TGCGCCAGCAGCCAGATAGGGGAGGAGCAGTTCTTC
-	TRBV15	TRBJ2-1	TRBD2	CATSRNILAGPNNEQFF	TGTGCCACCAGCAGGAACATACTAGCGGGACCCAACAATGAGCAGTTCTTC
-	TRBV2	TRBJ1-2	-	CASTGKANYGYTF	TGTGCCAGCACAGGGAAAGCGAACTATGGCTACACCTTC
-	TRBV6-5	TRBJ1-2	TRBD1	CASGTGSSYGYTF	TGTGCCAGCGGGACAGGATCATCCTATGGCTACACCTTC
few	TRBV6-5	TRBJ2-7	TRBD2	CASSTPSGRVDEQYF	TGTGCCAGCAGTACCCCTAGCGGGAGGGTAGACGAGCAGTACTTC
-	TRBV2	TRBJ1-2	-	CASSEEGEGYTF	TGTGCCAGCAGTGAAGAAGGGGAAGGCTACACCTTC
-	TRBV4-2	TRBJ2-2	-	CASSLEPHPTGTGELFF	TGTGCCAGCAGCCTTGAACCTCACCCTACGGGCACCGGGGAGCTGTTTTTT
-	TRBV6-5	TRBJ1-2	-	CAGESPHIPMGYTF	TGTGCCGGCGAGTCCCCACACATTCCTATGGGCTACACCTTC
-	TRBV7-9	TRBJ1-2	TRBD1	CASSSGTGGYTF	TGTGCCAGCAGCTCTGGGACAGGGGGATACACCTTC
-	TRBV29-1	TRBJ2-5	-	CSVARLVQETQYF	TGCAGCGTTGCCCGACTAGTTCAAGAGACCCAGTACTTC
-	TRBV24-1	TRBJ2-2	TRBD1	CATSDPGTGRGELFF	TGTGCCACCAGTGACCCCGGGACAGGACGCGGGGAGCTGTTTTTT
many	TRBV5-1	TRBJ1-3	-	CASSREGLSGNTIYF	TGCGCCAGCAGCCGGGAGGGGCTCTCTGGAAACACCATATATTTT
-	TRBV5-6	TRBJ2-7	-	CASSSTGRWYEQYF	TGTGCCAGCAGCTCGACAGGGAGGTGGTACGAGCAGTACTTC
-	TRBV20-1	TRBJ1-2	-	CSAGIGGYTF	TGCAGTGCCGGGATCGGTGGCTACACCTTC
few	TRBV7-2	TRBJ2-7	-	CASSSGSTDLGEQYF	TGTGCCAGCAGTTCCGGATCGACGGATTTAGGCGAGCAGTACTTC
once	TRBV4-1	TRBJ1-2	-	CASSQDPPVPGAFGYGYTF	TGCGCCAGCAGCCAAGATCCTCCGGTCCCTGGGGCTTTTGGATATGGCTACACCTTC
few	TRBV6-6	TRBJ2-3	-	CASSSTDTQYF	TGTGCCAGCAGCTCCACAGATACGCAGTATTTT
-	TRBV19	TRBJ1-2	TRBD1	CASSRSQGDYGYTF	TGTGCCAGTAGTAGGAGTCAGGGGGACTATGGCTACACCTTC
-	TRBV3-1/TRBV3-2	TRBJ2-2	-	CASSRDHVTGELFF	TGTGCCAGCAGCCGGGACCACGTTACCGGGGAGCTGTTTTTT
-	TRBV11-2	TRBJ2-3	-	CASSLGRAFTDTQYF	TGTGCCAGCAGCTTAGGCAGGGCCTTCACAGATACGCAGTATTTT
-	TRBV18	TRBJ2-6	-	CASPRSPGANVLTF	TGTGCCAGCCCACGGTCCCCTGGGGCCAACGTCCTGACTTTC
few	TRBV2	TRBJ2-7	TRBD2	CAISGTSGRDAYEQYF	TGTGCCATATCCGGGACTAGCGGAAGGGATGCCTACGAGCAGTACTTC
-	TRBV5-1	TRBJ2-7	-	CASSETGNYEQYF	TGCGCCAGCAGCGAGACAGGAAACTACGAGCAGTACTTC
-	TRBV6-5	TRBJ2-5	-	CASRTSRAGDPYF	TGTGCCAGCAGGACAAGCAGGGCTGGAGACCCGTACTTC
-	TRBV7-6	TRBJ2-1	TRBD2	CASSIQRENEQFF	TGTGCCAGCAGCATCCAGCGGGAAAATGAGCAGTTCTTC
-	TRBV6-5	TRBJ1-2	TRBD1	CASSRGQTANYGYTF	TGTGCCAGCAGCCGGGGACAGACTGCTAACTATGGCTACACCTTC
-	TRBV5-1	TRBJ2-1	TRBD2	CASSRRTSGSYNEQFF	TGCGCCAGCAGCCGACGAACTAGCGGGTCTTACAATGAGCAGTTCTTC
-	TRBV4-3	TRBJ1-5	-	CASSQDAGYSNQPQHF	TGCGCCAGCAGCCAAGATGCAGGGTATAGCAATCAGCCCCAGCATTTT
few	TRBV30	TRBJ1-5	-	CAWSRGGGNQPQHF	TGTGCCTGGAGTAGGGGCGGGGGCAATCAGCCCCAGCATTTT
-	TRBV7-2	TRBJ2-6	TRBD1	CARPDRGFNSGANVLTF	TGTGCCAGACCGGACAGGGGATTTAACTCTGGGGCCAACGTCCTGACTTTC
once	TRBV30	TRBJ2-4	TRBD2	CAWSVGRGVKIAKNIQYF	TGTGCCTGGAGTGTAGGGCGGGGGGTGAAAATAGCCAAAAACATTCAGTACTTC
once	TRBV6-1	TRBJ2-5	-	CASSESPSGTQYF	TGTGCCAGCAGTGAATCCCCTTCGGGGACCCAGTACTTC
-	TRBV30	TRBJ2-5	-	CAWRERGRGGGTQYF	TGTGCCTGGAGGGAACGCGGGAGAGGGGGAGGGACCCAGTACTTC
once	TRBV6-5	TRBJ2-5	-	CASSRTEETQYF	TGTGCCAGCAGTCGGACAGAAGAGACCCAGTACTTC
once	TRBV2	TRBJ2-7	-	CASRPGPGIYEQYF	TGTGCCAGCAGACCGGGCCCGGGGATCTACGAGCAGTACTTC
few	TRBV6-5	TRBJ2-7	-	CATPDLWGVEQYF	TGTGCCACCCCGGACCTCTGGGGGGTCGAGCAGTACTTC
few	TRBV5-4	TRBJ1-1	TRBD1	CASSKETGVNTEAFF	TGTGCCAGCAGCAAAGAGACAGGGGTGAACACTGAAGCTTTCTTT
-	TRBV11-3	TRBJ2-2	TRBD1	CASSRHRDRGPNGELFF	TGTGCCAGCAGCCGCCACCGGGACAGGGGGCCGAACGGGGAGCTGTTTTTT
-	TRBV6-6	TRBJ1-5	-	CASSYGQGNQPQHF	TGTGCCAGCAGTTACGGTCAGGGGAATCAGCCCCAGCATTTT
-	TRBV7-2	TRBJ1-2	-	CASSLVSGYYGYTF	TGTGCCAGCAGCTTAGTCTCGGGATACTATGGCTACACCTTC
-	TRBV12-5	TRBJ1-2	-	CASGLGEWLGYTF	TGTGCTAGTGGTTTGGGGGAGTGGTTGGGCTACACCTTC
-	TRBV3-1/TRBV3-2	TRBJ1-1	-	CASSQVSKRAEAFF	TGTGCCAGCAGCCAAGTATCAAAAAGGGCTGAAGCTTTCTTT
-	TRBV19	TRBJ1-6	-	CASSPDVDSPLHF	TGTGCCAGTAGTCCGGACGTGGATTCACCCCTCCACTTT
few	TRBV7-3	TRBJ2-1	-	CASSLTARETYNEQFF	TGTGCCAGCAGCTTAACGGCTCGGGAGACCTACAATGAGCAGTTCTTC
-	TRBV5-4	TRBJ1-2	-	CASSPRGSPFSSYGYTF	TGTGCCAGCAGCCCGCGGGGCAGCCCCTTCTCGAGCTATGGCTACACCTTC